The 20 T cell receptor beta chains below come from one sample, sequenced in a study of siplizumab effects on memory and regulatory T cells. Assay: immunoSEQ multiplex PCR; the TCRdb copy retains only in-frame clones and omits some. The data contain approximately 68,000 clones, less than 95% of them singletons. Sequencing was carried out using CD8+ T cells sorted from blood. These receptors were collected from a human donor in good health.

The rearrangement links TRBV5-1 to TRBJ2-7, with TRBD2 identical over 7 bases. Germline CDR1 is SGHRS and CDR2 is YFSETQ. Unmatched junction bases numbered 14, after V lost 2 bases and J lost 6 bases. The CDR3 has 16 amino acids. The CDR3 reads CASSFLELAALGEQYF. CDR3 nucleotide sequence: TGCGCCAGCAGCTTTTTGGAGCTAGCGGCCCTCGGCGAGCAGTACTTC.

The V call is TRBV7-9, the J call TRBJ1-1; a weak D match, TRBD1 (5 bases). Deletions cut 4 bases from V and 3 bases from J, with 18 bases between. This CDR3 comprises 16 residues. Germline V lookup: CDR1 SEHNR, CDR2 FQNEAQ (reference sequence). CDR3 in amino acids: CASSSDTTGTDTEAFF. The CDR3 coding sequence is TGTGCCAGCAGCTCCGACACGACCGGGACGGACACTGAAGCTTTCTTT.

This chain connects TRBV2 to TRBJ2-1; 13 bases agree with TRBD2. CDR3 length: 15 amino acids. Losses at the gene ends were 4 bases for V and 4 bases for J; bases not matched to a gene: 1. CDR1 and CDR2 from the germline V gene are SNHLY and FYNNEI. CDR3 nucleotides: TGTGCCAGCAGTGGACTAGCGGGAGGTTACAATGAGCAGTTCTTC. Translation gives CASSGLAGGYNEQFF.

This rearrangement joins TRBV7-9 to TRBJ2-1; D gene unclear. Germline CDR1 reads SEHNR; CDR2 reads FQNEAQ (reference sequence). This CDR3 spans 14 amino acids. The V gene lost 4 bases and the J gene lost 0 bases, with 7 bases spanning the gap. The CDR3 region is CASSWKGSYNEQFF. As DNA, the CDR3 is TGTGCCAGCAGCTGGAAGGGCTCCTACAATGAGCAGTTCTTC.

This clone was seen a few times. J is TRBJ1-1 and V is TRBV25-1, with 8 bases identical to TRBD1. The CDR3 extends over 14 amino acids. Trimming took 4 bases from V and 4 from J; bases not matched to a gene: 5. Germline V CDR1 and CDR2: MGHDK, SYGVNS. Written as DNA, the CDR3 is TGTGCCAGCAGTGGGTATGGACAGGGCACTGAAGCTTTCTTT. It codes for CASSGYGQGTEAFF. The complete variable domain, with remaining parts taken from reference TRBV25-1 and TRBJ1-1, reads EADIYQTPRYLVIGTGKKITLECSQTMGHDKMYWYQQDPGMELHLIHYSYGVNSTEKGDLSSESTVSRIRTEHFPLTLESARPSHTSQYLCASSGYGQGTEAFFGQGTRLTVV.

V gene TRBV6-6 combines with J gene TRBJ2-3; tentative D call: TRBD2 (6 bases). Looked up from germline, CDR1 is MNHNY and CDR2 is SVGAGI (reference sequence). This CDR3 is 16 amino acids long. V was clipped by 6 bases and J by 3 bases, with 19 bases between them. CDR3 region: CASRLLPGLRTDTQYF. CDR3 in DNA: TGTGCCAGCAGACTCCTCCCGGGACTTCGGACAGATACGCAGTATTTT.

V gene TRBV7-2 combines with J gene TRBJ1-1; D is undetermined. Trimming stripped 4 bases from V and 0 bases from J, with 6 bases between. The CDR3 runs to 13 residues. CDR1 and CDR2 (germline): SGHTA, FQGNSA. The CDR3 sequence is CASSWTMNTEAFF. The CDR3, as DNA: TGTGCCAGCAGCTGGACTATGAACACTGAAGCTTTCTTT.

The rearrangement links TRBV7-3 to TRBJ1-1, with D unresolved. This CDR3 is 13 amino acids long. Between the trimmed V and J ends, which lost 6 bases and 0 bases, there was a span of 8 bases. CDR1 is SGHTA and CDR2 is FQGTGA in the germline V gene. CDR3 coding DNA: TGTGCCAGCAGGATGGGTCTGAACACTGAAGCTTTCTTT. Residues: CASRMGLNTEAFF.

This chain joins TRBV9 and TRBJ1-1; D gene unclear. The CDR3 is 12 residues long. From germline, CDR1 is SGDLS and CDR2 YYNGEE. Trimming took 4 bases from V and 3 from J, leaving 7 bases between them. The CDR3 protein is CASSQLDTEAFF. CDR3 nucleotide sequence: TGTGCCAGCAGCCAGTTGGACACTGAAGCTTTCTTT.

The chain couples TRBV7-9 to TRBJ2-7; 11 bases line up with TRBD2. J lost 4 bases, V lost 5 bases, and 16 bases had no gene match. CDR3 length: 18 amino acids. Germline lookup yields CDR1 SEHNR and CDR2 FQNEAQ (reference sequence). The CDR3 loop reads CASSLPHSGRDSIYEQYF. The CDR3 coding sequence is TGTGCCAGCAGCCTGCCACATAGCGGGAGGGATTCAATATACGAGCAGTACTTC. Full variable domain (remainder filled in from reference TRBV7-9 and TRBJ2-7): DTGVSQNPRHKITKRGQNVTFRCDPISEHNRLYWYRQTLGQGPEFLTYFQNEAQLEKSRLLSDRFSAERPKGSFSTLEIQRTEQGDSAMYLCASSLPHSGRDSIYEQYFGPGTRLTVT.

This chain links TRBV5-6 with TRBJ1-5; D is uncertain. The germline gives CDR1 SGHDT, CDR2 YYEEEE. This CDR3 comprises 13 residues. The V end lost 0 bases, the J end lost 6 bases, and 7 bases lay between the germline ends. CDR3: CASSLGAFQPQHF. In DNA, the CDR3 is TGTGCCAGCAGCTTGGGGGCCTTTCAGCCCCAGCATTTT. Variable domain in full (rest from reference TRBV5-6 and TRBJ1-5): DAGVTQSPTHLIKTRGQQVTLRCSPKSGHDTVSWYQQALGQGPQFIFQYYEEEERQRGNFPDRFSGHQFPNYSSELNVNALLLGDSALYLCASSLGAFQPQHFGDGTRLSIL.

The chain combines TRBV19 with TRBJ2-1; the D is unclear. CDR3 length equals 12 residues. Germline values: CDR1 LNHDA, CDR2 SQIVND (reference sequence). The V end lost 1 base, the J end lost 6 bases, and 4 bases lay between the germline ends. The CDR3 nucleotides read TGTGCCAGTAGTATAGGGAGCAATGAGCAGTTCTTC. Translating gives CASSIGSNEQFF.

This clone was recorded only once. V and J are TRBV19 and TRBJ2-5, with a possible D match to TRBD1 (5 bases). CDR3 size: 14 residues. Trimming removed 3 bases from V and 1 base from J, with 9 bases in between. Germline V lookup: CDR1 LNHDA, CDR2 SQIVND (reference sequence). CDR3 sequence reads: CASSMGPSQETQYF. DNA for the CDR3: TGTGCCAGTAGTATGGGGCCGAGCCAAGAGACCCAGTACTTC. The variable domain in full, completed from reference TRBV19 and TRBJ2-5, reads DGGITQSPKYLFRKEGQNVTLSCEQNLNHDAMYWYRQDPGQGLRLIYYSQIVNDFQKGDIAEGYSVSREKKESFPLTVTSAQKNPTAFYLCASSMGPSQETQYFGPGTRLLVL.

The gene calls are TRBV7-6 and TRBJ2-7; 8 bases match TRBD2. CDR1 and CDR2 (germline): SGHVS, FNYEAQ. The ends lost 3 bases at V and 0 bases at J; junction bases unmatched: 4. The CDR3 spans 15 residues. Here the CDR3 reads CASSFASGPSYEQYF. For the CDR3, the DNA is TGTGCCAGCAGCTTCGCTAGCGGGCCCTCCTACGAGCAGTACTTC.

V is TRBV6-1 and J is TRBJ2-7; D is perhaps TRBD1 (6 bases). Per germline, CDR1 MNHNS and CDR2 SASEGT. The CDR3 loop spans 12 amino acids. V was trimmed by 7 bases and J by 3 bases, leaving 10 bases between them. The CDR3 coding sequence is TGTGCCAGCACCTGGACAGTCTACGAGCAGTACTTC. It yields the protein CASTWTVYEQYF.

V and J are TRBV5-1 and TRBJ2-7; 9 bases are a match to TRBD2. Germline V gene lookup returns CDR1 SGHRS and CDR2 YFSETQ. V gave up 0 bases and J gave up 5 bases; unmatched junction bases: 6. This CDR3 comprises 15 residues. CDR3 nucleotides: TGCGCCAGCAGCTTGGGGCTAGCGGGGCCCGACGAGCAGTACTTC. This encodes CASSLGLAGPDEQYF.

This clone is a singleton in its sample. The genes are TRBV6-1 and TRBJ2-3, with 7 nucleotides matching TRBD2. This CDR3 spans 15 amino acids. Germline CDR1 reads MNHNS; CDR2 reads SASEGT. The V segment lost 6 bases and the J segment 3 bases; nucleotides outside the gene matches: 9. In DNA, the CDR3 is TGTGCCAGCAGGGGTAGCGGGCCAGGAACAGATACGCAGTATTTT. It is translated as CASRGSGPGTDTQYF.

The chain recombines TRBV2 with TRBJ2-1; 10 nucleotides line up with TRBD1. Trimming took 8 bases from V and 4 from J; bases not matched to a gene: 5. Per germline, CDR1 SNHLY and CDR2 FYNNEI. There are 14 residues in the CDR3. CDR3 sequence: CASPGTGAYNEQFF. The CDR3 coding sequence is TGTGCCAGCCCCGGGACAGGGGCATACAATGAGCAGTTCTTC.

This rearrangement joins TRBV4-1 to TRBJ1-5; D is ambiguous. V gave up 4 bases and J gave up 2 bases, with 15 bases separating them. The CDR3 runs to 16 residues. Germline V lookup: CDR1 MGHRA, CDR2 YSYEKL. As DNA, the CDR3 is TGCGCCAGCAGCCCTACCCAGGACGGAGGCAATCAGCCCCAGCATTTT. Translation gives CASSPTQDGGNQPQHF.

The chain combines TRBV9 with TRBJ2-3; 10 bases match TRBD2. Germline CDR1 SGDLS, CDR2 YYNGEE. The CDR3 has 18 residues. V dropped 0 bases and J dropped 3; count of bases not matched to a gene: 10. CDR3 sequence: CASSVGPTSGAVTDTQYF. The CDR3 bases are TGTGCCAGCAGCGTAGGCCCAACTAGCGGGGCGGTAACAGATACGCAGTATTTT.